These 24 T cell receptor beta chains were all obtained from the same sample, sequenced in a study of PD-1 and CTLA-4 blockade in melanoma. Clones were read by immunoSEQ multiplex PCR, and TCRdb kept only the in-frame ones, dropping some. The data show about 16,000 clones, approximately 70% seen once. Sequences were derived from CD8+ T cells from peripheral blood, sampled from a patient given anti-PD-1 treatment. These receptors originate from a human donor with melanoma.

The V gene is TRBV2, the J gene TRBJ2-7, with a weak D call TRBD1 (5 bases). Trimming removed 1 base at V and 3 bases at J, with 7 bases between. This CDR3 has 13 amino acids. Germline CDR1 SNHLY, CDR2 FYNNEI. The CDR3 nucleotides are TGTGCCAGCAGTGAAGGTGACAGCTACGAGCAGTACTTC. This sequence encodes CASSEGDSYEQYF.

The chain carries TRBV27 and TRBJ2-2; maybe TRBD2 (5 bases). In germline, CDR1 is MNHEY, CDR2 SMNVEV (reference sequence). This CDR3 contains 16 residues. With 4 bases removed from V and 6 bases from J, the gap between germline ends came to 18 bases. This chain's CDR3 is CASSSSEGFGAGELFF. DNA for the CDR3: TGTGCCAGCAGTTCCTCAGAGGGATTCGGTGCCGGGGAGCTGTTTTTT.

The chain uses TRBV12-3 or TRBV12-4 and TRBJ1-4; D is uncertain. CDR3 size: 13 residues. The V gene lost 2 bases and the J gene lost 8 bases, with 9 bases spanning the gap. This CDR3 reads CASSLLIGEKLFF. Here the CDR3 DNA reads TGTGCCAGCAGTTTATTGATCGGAGAAAAACTGTTTTTT.

The chain is built from TRBV6-5 and TRBJ2-3; D is uncertain. V gave up 2 bases and J gave up 5 bases, with 14 bases separating them. The CDR3 sequence is 15 residues long. CDR1 and CDR2 from the germline V gene are MNHEY and SVGAGI. The CDR3 loop reads CASSYLGLLEDTQYF. CDR3 coding DNA: TGTGCCAGCAGTTACCTCGGCCTGCTTGAAGATACGCAGTATTTT.

This sequence joins TRBV7-9 and TRBJ1-6, with D hard to call. The germline V and J ends were trimmed by 7 bases and 7 bases, with 11 bases remaining between them. Germline lookup yields CDR1 SEHNR and CDR2 FQNEAQ (reference sequence). CDR3 length: 13 residues. This CDR3 is CASTSGTNSPLHF. In DNA form, the CDR3 reads TGTGCCAGCACCTCGGGCACAAATTCACCCCTCCACTTT. The full variable domain, with the rest looked up from reference TRBV7-9 and TRBJ1-6, is DTGVSQNPRHKITKRGQNVTFRCDPISEHNRLYWYRQTLGQGPEFLTYFQNEAQLEKSRLLSDRFSAERPKGSFSTLEIQRTEQGDSAMYLCASTSGTNSPLHFGNGTRLTVT.

This clone ranks as medium-sized (0.01 to 0.1%). The chain combines TRBV19 with TRBJ1-1; D not certain. Between the trimmed V and J ends, which lost 3 bases and 1 base, there was a span of 9 bases. The CDR3 contains 14 residues. From germline, CDR1 is LNHDA and CDR2 SQIVND (reference sequence). The CDR3 nucleotides read TGTGCCAGTAGTATGATAGCAGAGAACACTGAAGCTTTCTTT. Protein: CASSMIAENTEAFF.

V is TRBV27 and J is TRBJ1-6; D is uncertain. The V end was cut by 4 bases, the J end by 6 bases, with 4 bases between. The CDR3 loop spans 12 amino acids. Germline V gene lookup returns CDR1 MNHEY and CDR2 SMNVEV (reference sequence). CDR3 amino acids: CASSSPNSPLHF. The CDR3 coding sequence is TGTGCCAGCAGTTCCCCTAATTCACCCCTCCACTTT.

This clone was found a few times. V is TRBV12-3 or TRBV12-4 and J is TRBJ2-2; D gene uncertain. The CDR3 contains 12 residues. The germline V and J ends were trimmed by 6 bases and 4 bases, with 6 bases remaining between them. CDR3 amino acids: CASRLGTGELFF. CDR3 nucleotide sequence: TGTGCCAGCAGGCTGGGCACCGGGGAGCTGTTTTTT.

This chain connects TRBV7-9 to TRBJ1-1, with D uncertain. From germline, CDR1 is SEHNR and CDR2 FQNEAQ (reference sequence). V lost 4 bases and J 0 bases, leaving 6 bases between the germline ends. This CDR3 is built from 13 residues. The CDR3 DNA follows: TGTGCCAGCAGCTCAATATTGAACACTGAAGCTTTCTTT. Amino acids: CASSSILNTEAFF.

This chain uses TRBV6-1 with TRBJ1-1, with D hard to call. Germline V CDR1 and CDR2: MNHNS, SASEGT. The CDR3 is made up of 14 amino acids. V gave up 2 bases and J gave up 1 base, with 8 bases separating them. In DNA, the CDR3 is TGTGCCAGCAGTGAATTTAGGTCGAACACTGAAGCTTTCTTT. Amino acids: CASSEFRSNTEAFF.

CDR3 amino acids: CASSLLAGARDTQYF. In DNA form, the CDR3 reads TGTGCCAGCAGCTTACTAGCGGGGGCCCGAGATACGCAGTATTTT. J is TRBJ2-3 and V is TRBV7-8, with TRBD2 identical over 10 bases. Trimming took 2 bases from V and 5 from J; bases not matched to a gene: 4. Looked up from germline, CDR1 is SGHVS and CDR2 is FQNEAQ. The CDR3 runs to 15 residues.

The rearrangement links TRBV11-2 to TRBJ2-5; D ambiguous. This CDR3 comprises 13 residues. The germline V and J ends were trimmed by 2 bases and 0 bases, with 4 bases remaining between them. Germline assignment: CDR1 SGHAT and CDR2 FQNNGV. The CDR3 protein is CASSLSNQETQYF. Written as DNA, the CDR3 is TGTGCCAGCAGCTTATCCAACCAAGAGACCCAGTACTTC.

The genes are TRBV4-1 and TRBJ1-4; D unclear. V was trimmed by 5 bases and J by 5 bases, leaving 15 bases between them. Germline V gene data show CDR1 as MGHRA and CDR2 as YSYEKL. There are 15 residues in the CDR3. The DNA for the CDR3 is TGCGCCAGCAGCAACCTGTATGTGGGCAATGAAAAACTGTTTTTT. It specifies CASSNLYVGNEKLFF.

The genes are TRBV29-1 and TRBJ2-7; the match to TRBD1 covers 7 bases. This CDR3 has 14 residues. Per germline, CDR1 SQVTM and CDR2 ANQGSEA. V lost 2 bases, J lost 3 bases, and 7 bases stayed unmatched. CDR3 sequence (DNA): TGCAGCGTTGAATTTCGGGACAGAGACTACGAGCAGTACTTC. Its protein is CSVEFRDRDYEQYF.

This sequence joins TRBV27 and TRBJ1-6; no clear D gene. Germline CDR1 is MNHEY and CDR2 is SMNVEV (reference sequence). The V gene lost 0 bases and the J gene lost 3 bases, with 9 bases spanning the gap. This CDR3 comprises 16 residues. CDR3 amino acids: CASSLSALLYNSPLHF. The DNA of the CDR3 is TGTGCCAGCAGTTTATCGGCTCTACTCTATAATTCACCCCTCCACTTT.

V is TRBV19 and J is TRBJ1-1; 8 bases fit TRBD1. V shed 7 bases, J shed 1 base, and the junction held 11 bases outside the gene matches. CDR3 length: 16 residues. Looked up from germline, CDR1 is LNHDA and CDR2 is SQIVND (reference sequence). The CDR3 sequence is CASTRRPDRENTEAFF. The CDR3 DNA reads TGTGCCAGTACCCGAAGGCCGGACAGGGAGAACACTGAAGCTTTCTTT.

The V call is TRBV7-9, the J call TRBJ1-1; D unresolved. The CDR3 is 12 amino acids. The germline V gene has CDR1 SEHNR and CDR2 FQNEAQ (reference sequence). V lost 6 bases, J lost 7 bases, and 12 bases lay in between. In nucleotides, the CDR3 is TGTGCCAGCAGAGGAAGCGGGGTTGAAGCTTTCTTT. Translation: CASRGSGVEAFF.

This clone has only a few counts. This sequence joins TRBV18 and TRBJ2-7; D ambiguous. The length of the CDR3 is 13 residues. V lost 3 bases and J lost 4, with 10 bases in between. The germline V gene has CDR1 KGHSH and CDR2 LQKENI. CDR3 sequence (DNA): TGTGCCAGCTCACCTCAACCAGTTTACGAGCAGTACTTC. Protein product: CASSPQPVYEQYF.

V is TRBV10-3 and J is TRBJ2-6; D gene uncertain. CDR1 ENHRY and CDR2 SYGVKD come from the germline V gene. CDR3 length: 16 amino acids. V was trimmed by 3 bases and J by 4 bases, leaving 13 bases between them. The CDR3 nucleotides are TGTGCCATCAGTGACGGAACGCCCGTCGGGGCCAACGTCCTGACTTTC. Translation gives CAISDGTPVGANVLTF.

This clone was seen a single time. This sequence joins TRBV9 and TRBJ2-7; the D is unclear. The CDR3 length is 14 residues. The V end was cut by 0 bases, the J end by 0 bases, with 7 bases between. Germline lookup yields CDR1 SGDLS and CDR2 YYNGEE. The CDR3 reads CASSVGSSSYEQYF. In DNA, the CDR3 is TGTGCCAGCAGCGTAGGAAGCAGCTCCTACGAGCAGTACTTC.

The chain carries TRBV13 and TRBJ2-3, with a weak D call TRBD2 (5 bases). The CDR3 consists of 15 residues. Germline CDR1 PRHDT, CDR2 FYEKMQ (reference sequence). Trimming removed 3 bases at V and 1 base at J, with 11 bases between. The CDR3 nucleotides read TGTGCCAGCAGCTTTGAGGGCGTCGGCACAGATACGCAGTATTTT. Protein: CASSFEGVGTDTQYF.

This chain links TRBV6-5 with TRBJ2-3; D remains ambiguous. V was cut by 10 bases and J by 4 bases, with 12 bases left in between. The CDR3 runs to 12 residues. Germline V lookup: CDR1 MNHEY, CDR2 SVGAGI. The CDR3, as DNA: TGTGCCACCTCAGGTCCGGCAGATACGCAGTATTTT. Translation: CATSGPADTQYF.

This chain uses TRBV7-8 with TRBJ1-1, with D maybe TRBD1 (5 bases). The CDR3 has 15 amino acids. Germline CDR1 SGHVS, CDR2 FQNEAQ. V was cut by 1 base and J by 6 bases, with 15 bases left in between. The CDR3 here is CASSLGRAPGAEAFF. The DNA for the CDR3 is TGTGCCAGCAGCTTAGGCCGGGCCCCGGGGGCTGAAGCTTTCTTT.

The gene calls are TRBV5-1 and TRBJ1-2, with D perhaps TRBD1 (5 bases). V lost 4 bases and J 4 bases, leaving 17 bases between the germline ends. Germline loops: CDR1 SGHRS, CDR2 YFSETQ. The CDR3 has 15 amino acids. The CDR3 region is CASSPGGVGAYGYTF. CDR3 nucleotide sequence: TGCGCCAGCAGCCCCGGGGGGGTCGGGGCCTATGGCTACACCTTC.